One and the same sample provided the 13 T cell receptor beta chains below, sequenced in a study of cytomegalovirus exposure and HLA in healthy donors (dated by TCRdb to between 2016 and 2019). Library method: the immunoSEQ multiplex PCR assay. TCRdb's version of the immuneACCESS table is confined to in-frame rearrangements and falls short of the full clone set. An unresolved V gene accounts for under half of the shortfall where checked; the remainder is of unknown origin. Present in this sample are over 200,000 clones, about 86% of which were seen just once. The ten largest clones take up about 3% of the sample. The sequencing input was PBMCs. These receptors originate from a woman in her late teens or twenties in good health and CMV-seronegative.

J is TRBJ2-2 and V is TRBV2, with 9 bases identical to TRBD1. This CDR3 region has 15 residues. J was trimmed by 3 bases and V by 8 bases; bases with no gene match: 7. The germline gives CDR1 SNHLY, CDR2 FYNNEI. CDR3 region: CASHTGGFDTGELFF. The CDR3 region has the DNA TGTGCCAGCCATACAGGGGGCTTCGACACCGGGGAGCTGTTTTTT.

This chain connects TRBV2 to TRBJ1-1; 11 bases agree with TRBD1. The germline gives CDR1 SNHLY, CDR2 FYNNEI. This CDR3 is built from 13 residues. J lost 10 bases, V lost 6 bases, and 7 bases had no gene match. This chain's CDR3 is CASSQGQGGRAFF. The CDR3 DNA is TGTGCCAGCAGCCAGGGACAGGGGGGGAGAGCTTTCTTT.

The genes are TRBV2 and TRBJ2-7; 7 bases map to TRBD2. With 7 bases clipped from V and 4 bases from J, the junction kept 7 bases outside the gene matches. The CDR3 is 13 amino acids. The germline V gene encodes CDR1 SNHLY and CDR2 FYNNEI. CDR3 region: CASKRTSGYEQYF. The CDR3 DNA reads TGTGCCAGCAAAAGGACTAGTGGTTACGAGCAGTACTTC.

The sample holds one count of this clone. The chain is built from TRBV25-1 and TRBJ2-1; 7 nucleotides match TRBD2. V shed 10 bases and J 5 bases; nucleotides not matched to a gene: 8. Germline assignment: CDR1 MGHDK and CDR2 SYGVNS. The CDR3 runs to 13 residues. The CDR3 region is CATRASGDNEQFF. The CDR3 DNA follows: TGTGCCACTCGGGCTAGCGGAGACAATGAGCAGTTCTTC. The entire variable domain, with the rest obtained from reference TRBV25-1 and TRBJ2-1, is as follows: EADIYQTPRYLVIGTGKKITLECSQTMGHDKMYWYQQDPGMELHLIHYSYGVNSTEKGDLSSESTVSRIRTEHFPLTLESARPSHTSQYLCATRASGDNEQFFGPGTRLTVL.

This clone was recorded once. The J gene is TRBJ2-5, the V gene TRBV27; TRBD2 matches at 7 bases. This CDR3 is 13 amino acids long. Trimming removed 5 bases from V and 2 bases from J; junction bases left unmatched: 2. Germline CDR1 and CDR2: MNHEY and SMNVEV (reference sequence). CDR3: CASSGLGQETQYF. The CDR3 nucleotides read TGTGCCAGCAGTGGACTAGGTCAAGAGACCCAGTACTTC.

V is TRBV7-9 and J is TRBJ2-7, with TRBD1 identical over 11 bases. The CDR3 extends over 14 amino acids. J gave up 3 bases and V 5 bases, and 3 bases lay outside the gene matches. CDR1 SEHNR and CDR2 FQNEAQ come from the germline V gene (reference sequence). CDR3 DNA sequence: TGTGCCAGCAGCCAAGGGACAGGGGGCTACGAGCAGTACTTC. This gives the protein CASSQGTGGYEQYF.

This chain connects TRBV18 to TRBJ2-2; D is perhaps TRBD1 (5 bases). The V gene's germline CDR1 is KGHSH and CDR2 LQKENI. CDR3 length: 13 residues. The ends were cut back, 4 bases at V and 2 bases at J, with 5 bases in the middle. The CDR3 here is CASSRTNTGELFF. The CDR3 DNA is TGTGCCAGCTCACGGACAAACACCGGGGAGCTGTTTTTT.

The chain couples TRBV6-6 to TRBJ2-2; TRBD1 aligns across 9 bases. V was pared by 6 bases and J by 5 bases, with 4 bases of the junction left unmatched. Germline V lookup: CDR1 MNHNY, CDR2 SVGAGI (reference sequence). The CDR3 sequence is 14 residues long. The CDR3 DNA is TGTGCCAGCAGGACAGGGGGGGAAACCGGGGAGCTGTTTTTT. As protein: CASRTGGETGELFF.

The chain recombines TRBV30 with TRBJ1-5; weak D call: TRBD1 (6 bases). The CDR3 has 14 residues. The germline gives CDR1 GTSNPN, CDR2 SVGIG (reference sequence). V shed 0 bases and J shed 5 bases, with 11 bases lying between them. In DNA form, the CDR3 reads TGTGCCTGGAGTGTTCGCAGGGGACATCAGCCCCAGCATTTT. It yields the protein CAWSVRRGHQPQHF.

The V call is TRBV30, the J call TRBJ2-3, with D maybe TRBD2 (6 bases). Germline lookup yields CDR1 GTSNPN and CDR2 SVGIG (reference sequence). The CDR3 has 14 residues. Trimming shortened V by 3 bases and J by 0 bases, and 10 bases separated the two germline ends. The CDR3 DNA reads as TGTGCCTGGAGCCGGGGACTTAGCACAGATACGCAGTATTTT. Protein product: CAWSRGLSTDTQYF.

This sequence joins TRBV6-6 and TRBJ2-3; D possibly corresponds to TRBD2 (5 bases). Germline V gene sequence: CDR1 MNHNY, CDR2 SVGAGI (reference sequence). The CDR3 runs to 14 residues. V shed 2 bases and J shed 2 bases, with 8 bases lying between them. The DNA of the CDR3 is TGTGCCAGCAGTTACCCGGGGATCACAGATACGCAGTATTTT. Translated, it gives CASSYPGITDTQYF.

V usage is TRBV5-4 and J usage is TRBJ2-7, with a possible D match to TRBD2 (6 bases). The CDR3 extends over 14 amino acids. The germline V gene has CDR1 SGHNT and CDR2 YYREEE (reference sequence). Trimming stripped 3 bases from V and 0 bases from J, with 10 bases between. The CDR3 DNA reads TGTGCCAGCAGCTGGGGACTCAGCTCCTACGAGCAGTACTTC. It is translated as CASSWGLSSYEQYF. Full variable domain (remainder filled in from reference TRBV5-4 and TRBJ2-7): ETGVTQSPTHLIKTRGQQVTLRCSSQSGHNTVSWYQQALGQGPQFIFQYYREEENGRGNFPPRFSGLQFPNYSSELNVNALELDDSALYLCASSWGLSSYEQYFGPGTRLTVT.

This clone has just one count. The J gene is TRBJ2-2, the V gene TRBV5-1, with 9 nucleotides matching TRBD1. Trimming at V came to 4 bases and at J to 6 bases, leaving 10 bases not matched to a gene. CDR3 size: 16 residues. Germline V gene lookup returns CDR1 SGHRS and CDR2 YFSETQ. The CDR3 bases are TGCGCCAGCAGCAAGCGAACCGGGACAGGGTCCGGGGAGCTGTTTTTT. It is translated as CASSKRTGTGSGELFF.